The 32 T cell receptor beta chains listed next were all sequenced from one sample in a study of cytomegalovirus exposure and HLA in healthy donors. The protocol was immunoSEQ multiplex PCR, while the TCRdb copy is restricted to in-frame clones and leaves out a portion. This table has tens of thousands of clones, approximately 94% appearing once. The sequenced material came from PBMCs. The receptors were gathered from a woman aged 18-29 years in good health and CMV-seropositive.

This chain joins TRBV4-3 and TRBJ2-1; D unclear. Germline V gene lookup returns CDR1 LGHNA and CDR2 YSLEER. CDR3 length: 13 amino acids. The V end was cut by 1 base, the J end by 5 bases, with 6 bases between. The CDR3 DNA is TGCGCCAGCAGCCAAGGACTTGACAATGAGCAGTTCTTC. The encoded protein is CASSQGLDNEQFF.

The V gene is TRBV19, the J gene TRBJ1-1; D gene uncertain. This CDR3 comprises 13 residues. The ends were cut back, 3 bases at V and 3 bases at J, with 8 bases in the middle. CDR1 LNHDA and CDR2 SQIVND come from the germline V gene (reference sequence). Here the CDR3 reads CASSISGDTEAFF. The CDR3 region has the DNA TGTGCCAGTAGTATTAGCGGGGACACTGAAGCTTTCTTT.

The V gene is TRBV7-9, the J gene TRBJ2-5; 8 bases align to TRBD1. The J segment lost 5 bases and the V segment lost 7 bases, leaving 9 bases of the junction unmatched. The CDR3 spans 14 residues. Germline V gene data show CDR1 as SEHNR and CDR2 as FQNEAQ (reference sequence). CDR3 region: CASTDRGVGETQYF. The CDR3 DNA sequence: TGTGCCAGCACTGACAGGGGTGTGGGGGAGACCCAGTACTTC.

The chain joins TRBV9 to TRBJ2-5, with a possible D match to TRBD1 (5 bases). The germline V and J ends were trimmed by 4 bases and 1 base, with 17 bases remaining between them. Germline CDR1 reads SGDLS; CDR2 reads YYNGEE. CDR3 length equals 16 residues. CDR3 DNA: TGTGCCAGCAGCCCCAGCCTGCAGGGCCCCCAAGAGACCCAGTACTTC. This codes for CASSPSLQGPQETQYF.

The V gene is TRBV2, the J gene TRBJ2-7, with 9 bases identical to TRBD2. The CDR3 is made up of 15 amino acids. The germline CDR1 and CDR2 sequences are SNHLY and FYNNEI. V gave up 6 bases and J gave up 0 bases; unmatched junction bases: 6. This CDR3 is CASSRREGISYEQYF. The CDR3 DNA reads TGTGCCAGCAGCAGGCGGGAGGGGATCTCCTACGAGCAGTACTTC.

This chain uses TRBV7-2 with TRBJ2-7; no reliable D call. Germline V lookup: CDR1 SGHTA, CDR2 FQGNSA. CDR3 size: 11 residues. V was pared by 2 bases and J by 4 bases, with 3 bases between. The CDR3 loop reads CASSLLYEQYF. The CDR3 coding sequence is TGTGCCAGCAGCTTACTTTACGAGCAGTACTTC. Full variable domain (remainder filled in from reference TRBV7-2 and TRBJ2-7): GAGVSQSPSNKVTEKGKDVELRCDPISGHTALYWYRQSLGQGLEFLIYFQGNSAPDKSGLPSDRFSAERTGGSVSTLTIQRTQQEDSAVYLCASSLLYEQYFGPGTRLTVT.

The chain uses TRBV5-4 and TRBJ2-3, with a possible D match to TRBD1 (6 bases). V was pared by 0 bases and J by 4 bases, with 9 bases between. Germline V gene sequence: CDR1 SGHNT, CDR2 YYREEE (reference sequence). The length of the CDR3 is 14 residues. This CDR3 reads CASSLGQAPDTQYF. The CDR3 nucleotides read TGTGCCAGCAGCTTGGGACAGGCCCCAGATACGCAGTATTTT.

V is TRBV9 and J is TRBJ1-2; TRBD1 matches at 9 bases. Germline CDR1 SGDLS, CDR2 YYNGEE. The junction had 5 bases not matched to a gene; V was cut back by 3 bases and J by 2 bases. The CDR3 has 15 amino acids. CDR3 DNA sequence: TGTGCCAGCAGCGAGGGGACAGGGTGGAACTATGGCTACACCTTC. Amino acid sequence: CASSEGTGWNYGYTF. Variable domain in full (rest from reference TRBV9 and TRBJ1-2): DSGVTQTPKHLITATGQRVTLRCSPRSGDLSVYWYQQSLDQGLQFLIQYYNGEERAKGNILERFSAQQFPDLHSELNLSSLELGDSALYFCASSEGTGWNYGYTFGSGTRLTVV.

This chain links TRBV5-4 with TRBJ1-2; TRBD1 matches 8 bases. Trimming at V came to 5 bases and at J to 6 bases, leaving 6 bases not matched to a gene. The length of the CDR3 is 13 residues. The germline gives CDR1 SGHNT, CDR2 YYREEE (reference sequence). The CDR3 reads CASRFGQGDGYTF. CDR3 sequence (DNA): TGTGCCAGCAGATTCGGACAGGGAGATGGCTACACCTTC.

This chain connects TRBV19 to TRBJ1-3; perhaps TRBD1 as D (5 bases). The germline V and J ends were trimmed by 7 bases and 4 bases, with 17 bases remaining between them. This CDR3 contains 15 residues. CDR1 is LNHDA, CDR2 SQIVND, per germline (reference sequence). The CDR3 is CASTPNKWGGNTIYF. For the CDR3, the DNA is TGTGCCAGTACCCCTAATAAGTGGGGCGGAAACACCATATATTTT.

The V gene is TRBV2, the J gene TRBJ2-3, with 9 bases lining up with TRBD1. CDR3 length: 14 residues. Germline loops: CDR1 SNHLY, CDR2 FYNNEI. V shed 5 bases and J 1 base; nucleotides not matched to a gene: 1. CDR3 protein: CASSWTGGTDTQYF. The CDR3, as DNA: TGTGCCAGCAGTTGGACAGGGGGCACAGATACGCAGTATTTT.

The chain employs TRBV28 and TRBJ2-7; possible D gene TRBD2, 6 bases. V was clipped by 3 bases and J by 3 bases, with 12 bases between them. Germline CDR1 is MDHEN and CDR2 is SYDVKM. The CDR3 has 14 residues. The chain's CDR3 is CASSFGGSNYEQYF. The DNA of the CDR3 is TGTGCCAGCAGTTTCGGAGGGAGTAACTACGAGCAGTACTTC. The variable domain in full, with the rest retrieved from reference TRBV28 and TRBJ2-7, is DVKVTQSSRYLVKRTGEKVFLECVQDMDHENMFWYRQDPGLGLRLIYFSYDVKMKEKGDIPEGYSVSREKKERFSLILESASTNQTSMYLCASSFGGSNYEQYFGPGTRLTVT.

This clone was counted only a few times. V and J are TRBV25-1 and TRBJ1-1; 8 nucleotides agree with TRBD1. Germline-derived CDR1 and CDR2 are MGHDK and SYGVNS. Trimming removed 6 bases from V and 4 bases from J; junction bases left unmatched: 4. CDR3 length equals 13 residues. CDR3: CASRATGATEAFF. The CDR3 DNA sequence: TGTGCCAGCAGGGCGACAGGGGCCACTGAAGCTTTCTTT.

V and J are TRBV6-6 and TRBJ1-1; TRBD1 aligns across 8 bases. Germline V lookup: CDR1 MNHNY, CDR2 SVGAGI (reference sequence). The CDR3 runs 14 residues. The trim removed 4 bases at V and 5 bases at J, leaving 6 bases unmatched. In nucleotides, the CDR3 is TGTGCCAGCAGTTTCGACAGGGGAGGAACTGAAGCTTTCTTT. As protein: CASSFDRGGTEAFF.

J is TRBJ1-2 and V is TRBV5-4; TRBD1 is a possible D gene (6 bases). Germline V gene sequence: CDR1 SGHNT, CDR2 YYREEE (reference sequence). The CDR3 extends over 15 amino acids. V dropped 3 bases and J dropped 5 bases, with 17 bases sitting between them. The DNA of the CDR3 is TGTGCCAGCAGCTCGGGTACAGAGGGGGGGTATGGCTACACCTTC. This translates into CASSSGTEGGYGYTF. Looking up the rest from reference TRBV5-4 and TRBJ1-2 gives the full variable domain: ETGVTQSPTHLIKTRGQQVTLRCSSQSGHNTVSWYQQALGQGPQFIFQYYREEENGRGNFPPRFSGLQFPNYSSELNVNALELDDSALYLCASSSGTEGGYGYTFGSGTRLTVV.

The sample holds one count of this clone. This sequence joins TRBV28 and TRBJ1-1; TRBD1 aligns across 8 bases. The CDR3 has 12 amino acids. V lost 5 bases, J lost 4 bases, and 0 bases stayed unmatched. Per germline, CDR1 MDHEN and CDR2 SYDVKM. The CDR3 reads CASSGQGTEAFF. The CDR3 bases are TGTGCCAGCAGTGGACAGGGCACTGAAGCTTTCTTT.

The CDR3 DNA reads TGTGCCAGCAGCTTAGATGTACGCGGGGGGGCCTACGAGCAGTACTTC. This translates into CASSLDVRGGAYEQYF. J is TRBJ2-7 and V is TRBV7-9; 9 bases fit TRBD2. Germline V gene data show CDR1 as SEHNR and CDR2 as FQNEAQ (reference sequence). V shed 1 base and J 2 bases; nucleotides not matched to a gene: 6. The CDR3 consists of 16 residues.

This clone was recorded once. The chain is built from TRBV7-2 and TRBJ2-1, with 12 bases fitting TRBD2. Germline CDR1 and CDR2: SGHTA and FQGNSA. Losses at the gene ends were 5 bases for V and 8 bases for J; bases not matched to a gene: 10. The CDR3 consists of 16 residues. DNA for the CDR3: TGTGCCAGCAGCCCCTCTAGCGGGAGGGCTTTGTATGAGCAGTTCTTC. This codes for CASSPSSGRALYEQFF.

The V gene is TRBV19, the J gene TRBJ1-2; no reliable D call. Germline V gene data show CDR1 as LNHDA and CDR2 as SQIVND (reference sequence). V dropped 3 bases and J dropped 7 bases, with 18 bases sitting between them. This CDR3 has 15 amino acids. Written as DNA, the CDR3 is TGTGCCAGTAGTATCGGATTGACGGTGCAGCGTGGCTACACCTTC. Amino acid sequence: CASSIGLTVQRGYTF.

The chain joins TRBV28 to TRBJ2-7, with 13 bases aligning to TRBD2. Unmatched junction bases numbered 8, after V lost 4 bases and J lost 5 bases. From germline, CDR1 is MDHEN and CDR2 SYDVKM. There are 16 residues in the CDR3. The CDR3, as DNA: TGTGCCAGCAGTTCAACCCAAGGACTAGCGGGGGACGAGCAGTACTTC. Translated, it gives CASSSTQGLAGDEQYF.

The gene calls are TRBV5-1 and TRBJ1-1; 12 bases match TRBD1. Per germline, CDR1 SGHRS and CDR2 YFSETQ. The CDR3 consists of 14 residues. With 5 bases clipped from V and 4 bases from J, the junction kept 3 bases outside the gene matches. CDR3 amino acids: CASRGTGGITEAFF. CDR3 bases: TGCGCCAGCAGGGGGACAGGGGGCATCACTGAAGCTTTCTTT.

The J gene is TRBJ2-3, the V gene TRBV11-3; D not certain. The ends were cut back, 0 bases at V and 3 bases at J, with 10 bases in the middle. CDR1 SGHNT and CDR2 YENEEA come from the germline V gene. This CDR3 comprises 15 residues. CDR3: CASSLEARGTDTQYF. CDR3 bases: TGTGCCAGCAGCTTAGAGGCTAGAGGAACAGATACGCAGTATTTT. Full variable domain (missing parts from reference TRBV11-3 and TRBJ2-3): EAGVVQSPRYKIIEKKQPVAFWCNPISGHNTLYWYLQNLGQGPELLIRYENEEAVDDSQLPKDRFSAERLKGVDSTLKIQPAELGDSAVYLCASSLEARGTDTQYFGPGTRLTVL.

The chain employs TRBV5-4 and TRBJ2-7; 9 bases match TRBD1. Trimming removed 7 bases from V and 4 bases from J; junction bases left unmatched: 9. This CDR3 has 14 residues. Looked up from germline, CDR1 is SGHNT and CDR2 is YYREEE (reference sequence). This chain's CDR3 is CASGTGPLEYEQYF. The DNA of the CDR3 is TGTGCCAGCGGGACAGGGCCCTTAGAGTACGAGCAGTACTTC.

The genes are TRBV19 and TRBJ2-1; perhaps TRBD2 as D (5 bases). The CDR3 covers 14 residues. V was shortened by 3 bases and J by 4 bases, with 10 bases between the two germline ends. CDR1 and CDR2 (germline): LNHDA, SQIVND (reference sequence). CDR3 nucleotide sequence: TGTGCCAGTAGTATCCAAAGCGGATACAATGAGCAGTTCTTC. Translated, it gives CASSIQSGYNEQFF.

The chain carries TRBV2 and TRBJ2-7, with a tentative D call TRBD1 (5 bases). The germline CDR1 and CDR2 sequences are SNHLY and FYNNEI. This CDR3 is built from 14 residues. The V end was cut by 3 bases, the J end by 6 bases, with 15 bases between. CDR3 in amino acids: CASSETQGRREQYF. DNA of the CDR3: TGTGCCAGCAGTGAGACCCAGGGTCGGCGCGAGCAGTACTTC.

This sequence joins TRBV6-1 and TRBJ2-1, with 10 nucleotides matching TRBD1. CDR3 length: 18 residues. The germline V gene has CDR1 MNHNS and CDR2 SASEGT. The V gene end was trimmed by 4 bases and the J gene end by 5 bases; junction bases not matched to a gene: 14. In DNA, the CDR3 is TGTGCCAGCAGTGTTGGGACAGGGGAACGTATCGGAGACAATGAGCAGTTCTTC. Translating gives CASSVGTGERIGDNEQFF.

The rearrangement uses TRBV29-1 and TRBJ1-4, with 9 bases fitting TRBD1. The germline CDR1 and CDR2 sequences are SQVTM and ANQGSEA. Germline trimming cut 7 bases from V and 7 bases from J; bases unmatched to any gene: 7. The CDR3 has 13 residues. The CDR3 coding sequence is TGCAGCGGGACCGGGACAGGGAGTGAAAAACTGTTTTTT. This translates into CSGTGTGSEKLFF.

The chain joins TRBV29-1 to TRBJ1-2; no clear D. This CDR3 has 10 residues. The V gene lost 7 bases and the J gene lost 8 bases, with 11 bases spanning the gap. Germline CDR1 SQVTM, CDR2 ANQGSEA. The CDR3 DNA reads TGCAGCGATGACGTCGGGGGCTACACCTTC. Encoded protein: CSDDVGGYTF.

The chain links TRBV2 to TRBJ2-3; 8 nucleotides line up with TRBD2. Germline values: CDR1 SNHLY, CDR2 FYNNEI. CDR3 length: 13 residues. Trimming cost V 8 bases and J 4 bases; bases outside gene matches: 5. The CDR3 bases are TGTGCCAGCCACCGCGGGGGGCCAGATACGCAGTATTTT. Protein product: CASHRGGPDTQYF.

CDR3 in amino acids: CASSSTSGTYNEQFF. CDR3 nucleotide sequence: TGTGCCAGCAGTTCGACTAGCGGGACGTACAATGAGCAGTTCTTC. The rearrangement links TRBV28 to TRBJ2-1; TRBD2 aligns across 11 bases. Germline CDR1 is MDHEN and CDR2 is SYDVKM. Trimming took 4 bases from V and 4 from J; bases not matched to a gene: 3. This CDR3 has 15 amino acids.

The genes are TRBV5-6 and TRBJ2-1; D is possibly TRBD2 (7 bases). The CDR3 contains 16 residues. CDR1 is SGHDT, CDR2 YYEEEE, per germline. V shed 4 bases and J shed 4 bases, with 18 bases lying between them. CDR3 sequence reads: CASSPQGRGRYNEQFF. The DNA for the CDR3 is TGTGCCAGCAGCCCTCAGGGGAGGGGACGTTACAATGAGCAGTTCTTC.

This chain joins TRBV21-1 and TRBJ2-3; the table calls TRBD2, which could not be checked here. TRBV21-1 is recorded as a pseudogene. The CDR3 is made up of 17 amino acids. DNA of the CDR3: TGTGCCAGCAGCAAAGCGCTTACTAGCGGGAGCATTAATACGCAGTATTTT. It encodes CASSKALTSGSINTQYF.